This entry describes one T cell receptor (beta chain). The protocol was immunoSEQ multiplex PCR, while the TCRdb copy is restricted to in-frame clones and leaves out a portion. The sample consists of tens of thousands of clones, roughly 87% of them appearing once. Germline V gives CDR1 GTSNPN, CDR2 SVGIG (reference sequence). The ends lost 3 bases at V and 7 bases at J; junction bases unmatched: 5. The CDR3 totals 14 residues. The sample belongs to a study of control samples from healthy donors and cancer patients. The chain employs TRBV30 and TRBJ2-7; 14 bases match TRBD2. The sequenced sample was blood. The receptor's source is a woman in her fifties or sixties in good health. The CDR3 is CAWSIGTSGREQYF. For the CDR3, the DNA is TGTGCCTGGAGCATCGGGACTAGCGGGAGAGAGCAGTACTTC.